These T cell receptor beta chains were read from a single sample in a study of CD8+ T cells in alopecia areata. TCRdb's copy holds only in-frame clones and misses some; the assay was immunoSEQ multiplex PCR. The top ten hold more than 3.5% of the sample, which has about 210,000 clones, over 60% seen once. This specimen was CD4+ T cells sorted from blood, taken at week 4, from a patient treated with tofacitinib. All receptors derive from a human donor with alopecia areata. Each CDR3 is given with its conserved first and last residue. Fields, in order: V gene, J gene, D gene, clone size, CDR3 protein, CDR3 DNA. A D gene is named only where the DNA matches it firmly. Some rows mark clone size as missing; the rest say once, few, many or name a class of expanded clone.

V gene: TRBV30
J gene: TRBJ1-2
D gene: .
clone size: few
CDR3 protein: CASRADYGYTF
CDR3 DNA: TGTGCCTCCCGGGCGGACTATGGCTACACCTTC

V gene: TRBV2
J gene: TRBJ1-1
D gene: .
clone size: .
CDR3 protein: CARRGGDTEAFF
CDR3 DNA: TGTGCCAGAAGGGGCGGGGATACTGAAGCTTTCTTT

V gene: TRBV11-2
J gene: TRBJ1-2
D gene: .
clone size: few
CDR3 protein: CASSSPTATPYGYTF
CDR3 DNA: TGTGCCAGCAGCTCCCCGACCGCTACTCCATATGGCTACACCTTC

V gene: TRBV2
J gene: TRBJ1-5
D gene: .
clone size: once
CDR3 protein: CASSERQGDQPQHF
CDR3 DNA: TGTGCCAGCAGCGAGAGGCAGGGCGATCAGCCCCAGCATTTT

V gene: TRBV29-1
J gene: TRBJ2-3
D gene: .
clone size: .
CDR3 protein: CSVRTDPTDTQYF
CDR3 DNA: TGCAGCGTTAGGACTGATCCCACAGATACGCAGTATTTT

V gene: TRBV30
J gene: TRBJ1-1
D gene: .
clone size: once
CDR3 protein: CAWRRTEAFF
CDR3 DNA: TGTGCCTGGAGAAGGACTGAAGCTTTCTTT

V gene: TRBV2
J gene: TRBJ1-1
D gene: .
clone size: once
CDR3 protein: CASGLGQPNTEAFF
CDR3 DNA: TGTGCCAGTGGCTTGGGGCAGCCGAACACTGAAGCTTTCTTT

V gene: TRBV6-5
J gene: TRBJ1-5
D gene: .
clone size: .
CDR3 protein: CASSYSGLNQPQHF
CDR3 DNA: TGTGCCAGCAGTTACTCTGGACTTAATCAGCCCCAGCATTTT

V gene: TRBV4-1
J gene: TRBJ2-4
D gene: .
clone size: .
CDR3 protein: CASSQGATLAKNIQYF
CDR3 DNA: TGCGCCAGCAGCCAAGGAGCCACTTTAGCCAAAAACATTCAGTACTTC

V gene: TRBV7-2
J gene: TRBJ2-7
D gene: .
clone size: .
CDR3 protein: CASRRVGTEGEQYF
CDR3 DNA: TGTGCCAGCCGCCGAGTGGGGACGGAGGGGGAGCAGTACTTC

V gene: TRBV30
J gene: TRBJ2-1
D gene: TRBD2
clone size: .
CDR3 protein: CAWGREGIYNEQFF
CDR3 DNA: TGTGCCTGGGGTAGGGAGGGAATCTACAATGAGCAGTTCTTC